A selection of T cell receptor beta chains follows, all from one sample in a study of cytomegalovirus exposure and HLA in healthy donors. Profiling relied on immunoSEQ multiplex PCR, and the TCRdb table lists in-frame clones only, not all of them. Here the sample spans about 140,000 clones, around 81% being singletons. The sample was PBMCs. These receptors were collected from a man aged 50-60 years in good health and CMV-seronegative. Each CDR3 is given without its conserved first and last residue. D genes are given only for firm matches. Some rows mark clone size as missing; the rest say once, few, many or name a class of expanded clone.

CDR3aa,d_gene,v_gene,j_gene,abundance
ASSDKGQGHRFQPQH,TRBD1,TRBV6-1,TRBJ1-5,-
AWSLGGGSKPQH,-,TRBV30,TRBJ1-5,-
ASSQTSGGSQF,TRBD2,TRBV7-3,TRBJ2-1,-
ASSLGALYEQY,-,TRBV28,TRBJ2-7,-
AWSVRGQVSDEQY,TRBD1,TRBV30,TRBJ2-7,-
ASSPLTGLSYEQY,TRBD1,TRBV4-1,TRBJ2-7,-
ASRNPGVFGTGNTIY,-,TRBV5-8,TRBJ1-3,-
ASSDRQTSVTYEQY,TRBD2,TRBV10-1,TRBJ2-7,-
AWSAGTARTGATEAF,TRBD1,TRBV30,TRBJ1-1,few
ASSVGQGQETQY,TRBD1,TRBV9,TRBJ2-5,-
ASSQGDLAKNIQY,-,TRBV4-2,TRBJ2-4,-
ASGPRGGRETQY,TRBD2,TRBV12-5,TRBJ2-5,-
ASSSSPRGRDNEQF,TRBD1,TRBV7-3,TRBJ2-1,few
ASSSRDRGYNEQF,TRBD1,TRBV11-3,TRBJ2-1,-
ASSYSGTSGAYEQY,TRBD2,TRBV7-8,TRBJ2-7,-
ASGLIQGSNPNEKLF,TRBD1,TRBV12-5,TRBJ1-4,-
ASRHRDRVAEAF,TRBD1,TRBV6-5,TRBJ1-1,once
ASSAGTATNEKLF,TRBD1,TRBV9,TRBJ1-4,-
ASSLDFFAYNEQF,-,TRBV7-9,TRBJ2-1,-
ASSSGASGDTQY,-,TRBV5-1,TRBJ2-3,-
ASSVGQGYSEAF,TRBD1,TRBV5-1,TRBJ1-1,-
ASSSGQGNTIY,-,TRBV11-2,TRBJ1-3,few
ASSVVASGTLTDTQY,TRBD2,TRBV9,TRBJ2-3,-
ASSTRDSLNTEAF,TRBD1,TRBV28,TRBJ1-1,-
ASSYGTGSGGYT,TRBD1,TRBV6-6,TRBJ1-2,few
ASSQNHGAEQY,-,TRBV18,TRBJ2-7,-
ASRLISGFSYNEQF,TRBD2,TRBV2,TRBJ2-1,once
ASYVGRGSTGELF,-,TRBV19,TRBJ2-2,once
ASSYSSGSSQETQY,TRBD2,TRBV6-5,TRBJ2-5,once
ASSEDGQGWTEAF,-,TRBV6-1,TRBJ1-1,few
ASSPSGNYGYT,-,TRBV7-2,TRBJ1-2,once
ASSASGVGETQY,TRBD2,TRBV10-2,TRBJ2-5,once
ASSFGQGARDEQF,TRBD1,TRBV5-4,TRBJ2-1,-
ASSQGLTGGIVYEQY,TRBD2,TRBV4-2,TRBJ2-7,-
ASSPPIDEKLF,-,TRBV7-9,TRBJ1-4,once
ASSWGEQETQY,-,TRBV6-6,TRBJ2-5,-
ASSQDEGARGYT,TRBD1,TRBV4-1,TRBJ1-2,-
ASSLGLGTGKYEQY,TRBD1,TRBV7-6,TRBJ2-7,-
ASMTDPYNEQF,-,TRBV7-9,TRBJ2-1,-
AITPGNNQPQH,-,TRBV10-3,TRBJ1-5,-
ASSSPGLKGAEQF,-,TRBV7-9,TRBJ2-1,-
ASSTPGQGVGYGYT,TRBD1,TRBV7-9,TRBJ1-2,-
SAPDNYEQY,-,TRBV29-1,TRBJ2-7,-
ATSRDRRGQETQY,-,TRBV15,TRBJ2-5,once
ASSIGGGRALVGYT,TRBD1,TRBV19,TRBJ1-2,-
ASSQTGTSGTRQY,TRBD2,TRBV14,TRBJ2-7,-
ASMRVGFSSVSEEQY,-,TRBV19,TRBJ2-7,-
ASSRTANYGYT,-,TRBV6-4,TRBJ1-2,-
ASSLPRGPSTDTQY,-,TRBV7-8,TRBJ2-3,-
ASSLEGDRGPEAF,TRBD1,TRBV11-2,TRBJ1-1,-
ASSLQGARDGELF,TRBD1,TRBV5-4,TRBJ2-2,-
ASSSSLWAEQF,-,TRBV6-5,TRBJ2-1,-
AWSVGGHSGNTIY,-,TRBV30,TRBJ1-3,-
ASSRVGEGSYEQY,TRBD2,TRBV19,TRBJ2-7,-